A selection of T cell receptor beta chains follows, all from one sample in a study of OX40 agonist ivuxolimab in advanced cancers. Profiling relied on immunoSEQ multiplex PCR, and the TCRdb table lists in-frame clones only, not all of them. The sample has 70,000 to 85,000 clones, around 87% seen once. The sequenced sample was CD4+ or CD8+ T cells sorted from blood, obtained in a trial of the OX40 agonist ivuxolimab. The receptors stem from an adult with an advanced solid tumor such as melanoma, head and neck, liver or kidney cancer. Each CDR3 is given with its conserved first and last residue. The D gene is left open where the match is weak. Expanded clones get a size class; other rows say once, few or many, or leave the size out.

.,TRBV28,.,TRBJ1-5,TGTGCCAGCAGCAGCCCCCCACAGGGTATGCCCCAGCATTTT,CASSSPPQGMPQHF
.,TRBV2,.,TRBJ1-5,TGTGCCAGCACTAGAGTTCTAAATCAGCCCCAGCATTTT,CASTRVLNQPQHF
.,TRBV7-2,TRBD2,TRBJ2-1,TGTGCCAGCAGCTCACTAGCGGCCGCCTACAATGAGCAGTTCTTC,CASSSLAAAYNEQFF
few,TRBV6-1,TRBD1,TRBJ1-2,TGTGCCAGCAGCCAGGGGGCTGGCTACACCTTC,CASSQGAGYTF
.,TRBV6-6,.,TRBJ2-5,TGTGCCAGCACCCCAAGGGGGGGGCAAGAGACCCAGTACTTC,CASTPRGGQETQYF
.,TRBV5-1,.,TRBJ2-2,TGCGCCAGCAGCTTGGACTTTACTAAGGACAGATCCACCGGGGAGCTGTTTTTT,CASSLDFTKDRSTGELFF
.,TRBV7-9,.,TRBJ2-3,TGTGCCAGCAGCTTAATTTCGTCAGTCACAGATACGCAGTATTTT,CASSLISSVTDTQYF
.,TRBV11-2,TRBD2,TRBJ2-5,TGTGCCAGCAGCTGGGGACTAGCGGGGGAAGAGACCCAGTACTTC,CASSWGLAGEETQYF
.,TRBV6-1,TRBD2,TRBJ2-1,TGTGCCAGCACCGACGGACTAGAGGAGTTCTTC,CASTDGLEEFF
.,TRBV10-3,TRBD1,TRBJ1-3,TGTGCCATCAGGCGACAGGGGGATTATCCTGGAAACACCATATATTTT,CAIRRQGDYPGNTIYF
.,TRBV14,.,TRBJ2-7,TGTGCCAGCAGCCGCATTACCCCCTACGAGCAGTACTTC,CASSRITPYEQYF
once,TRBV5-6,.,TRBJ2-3,TGTGCCAGCAGCTTGTGGGGGGGCGCAGATACGCAGTATTTT,CASSLWGGADTQYF
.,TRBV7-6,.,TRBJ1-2,TGTGCCAGCAGCTCATCGGCTTCCGATTTCTATGGCTACACCTTC,CASSSSASDFYGYTF
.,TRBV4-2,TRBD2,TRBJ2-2,TGTGCCAGCAGCCAAGATCCGGGACTAGACTACACCGGGGAGCTGTTTTTT,CASSQDPGLDYTGELFF
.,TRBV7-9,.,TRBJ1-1,TGTGCCAGCAAGACCCCTATTGGACAGATGAACACTGAAGCTTTCTTT,CASKTPIGQMNTEAFF
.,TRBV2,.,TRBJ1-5,TGTGCCAGCAATGAGCGACAGGTGATTAGCAATCAGCCCCAGCATTTT,CASNERQVISNQPQHF
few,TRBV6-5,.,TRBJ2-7,TGTGCCAGCAGTTACGGGGGCGGCACTTCCTACGAGCAGTACTTC,CASSYGGGTSYEQYF
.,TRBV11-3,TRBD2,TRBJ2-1,TGTGCCAGCAGCTCATTGTCAGCGGGAGATGTTGAGCAGTTCTTC,CASSSLSAGDVEQFF
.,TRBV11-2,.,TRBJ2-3,TGTGCCAGCAGCCGTAAAGATACGCAGTATTTT,CASSRKDTQYF